This TCR beta chain was identified in a study of T cell responses to AZD1222 COVID-19 vaccine (dated by TCRdb to the early 2020s). With regard to the full study: AZD1222 recipients given second doses at about 4 weeks or at about 12 weeks were pooled, since spike-specific TCR depth and breadth were not found to differ between the two schedules. A total of 230 or so trial participants underwent TCR sequencing, of whom 200 to 220 received two doses of AZD1222 and some 25 received two doses of the MenACWY control vaccine. Trial participants were enrolled by age into subgroups of 18-55, 56-69 and 70-plus years, and around 150, 28 and 57 TCR-sequenced participants, respectively, were included in these subgroups. Results and caveats for the whole study, not just this receptor: In the small 56-69-year group, the increase in depth fell short of significance, most likely because of low power. Participants were mostly white British and included more females than males, and it was suggested by the authors that clonal diversity may have been underestimated. Nearly half of unique spike-specific TCRs reportedly recognized epitopes outside regions mutated in the B.1.351 and B.1.1.7 variants. Because no samples from the day 14 peak response were available, repertoires could be characterized only after the peak T cell response. Spike-specific TCR breadth and depth rose significantly after two AZD1222 doses compared with day 0 and with MenACWY recipients. Vaccine-associated CD4 TCRs spanned the whole spike protein, with dominant responses in regions 160-218 and 743-854. Conclusions about previously exposed vaccinees are limited, since just 6 or 7 AZD1222 recipients were seropositive for SARS-CoV-2 at baseline.

This specimen's time point label, per the study, means: baseline before first vaccination. The vaccinee samples were drawn from two UK trials, COV001 and COV002, one of which was a single-blind randomized controlled phase 2/3 trial testing AZD1222 (ChAdOx1 nCoV-19) in healthy adults. For TCRbeta chain sequencing, PBMC samples were collected from trial participants at day 0 and at day 28 after the second dose. The CDR3 regions of human TCRbeta chains were analyzed by immunosequencing. The source study handled its data this way. Repertoire TCRs were checked for matches against a reference library of SARS-CoV-2-specific TCRs that had been generated using the MIRA antigen-specificity platform. Breadth was defined as the fraction of unique TCRs that were SARS-CoV-2-associated, and depth was defined as the fraction of total T cells that were SARS-CoV-2-associated. Using the MIRA data, each spike-specific TCR was assigned both to the spike region to which the TCR was reactive and to a CD4 or CD8 class. Log10-transformed breadth and depth values were compared by one-way ANOVA with Sidak's multiple comparisons tests. TCRdb obtained this table from immuneACCESS and retained in-frame rearrangements with V and J assigned. These tables miss some clones; where compared with another copy, unresolved V genes account for less than half of the shortfall, and the remainder is unexplained. For V, J and clone size, that table is used; D and trimming come from the DNA. The table for this sample lists roughly 140,000 clones; under 95% of them were counted only once. The leading ten clones occupy roughly 5.5% of the sample.

About this clone itself: This clone's antigen is unknown. No much larger clone is present one base from it, and per-base qualities are unavailable.

The clonotype comes from an adult in good health. Sample: peripheral blood, taken on day 0 of AZD1222 vaccination.

The nucleotide sequence is TGTGCCAGCAGCCTTTCTTGGAGTGGCTACAATGAGCAGTTCTTC. The resulting protein is CASSLSWSGYNEQFF. The chain is assembled from TRBV9 and TRBJ2-1; too little of a D gene remains to name it. A distance of 14 bases separates the germline ends of V and J, which lose 4 bases and 3 bases respectively. For CDR1 and CDR2, the germline V gene lists SGDLS and YYNGEE. The CDR3 goes from the cysteine to the phenylalanine over 15 residues. Only the CDR3 portion is preserved as DNA: 45 bases, with reading frame beginning at the first base.